This note documents a single T cell receptor (beta chain) sequence. One end of the junction is discordant with germline, which a read error may explain. Amplified regions were TCR beta CDR3 sequences from RNA transcripts. The TCR CDR3 first-round RT-PCR relied on the HTBI primer set. TCRdb reanalysed the multiplex PCR reads using MiXCR and keeps one entry per CDR3 protein. The table shows about 380,000 distinct CDR3 sequences, with about 18% occurring only once. This entry belongs to a study of T cells in Graves' hyperthyroidism and ophthalmopathy. Patients with uncontrolled infections, other autoimmune diseases, pregnancy or lactation were excluded. For the diagnoses, clinical symptoms, serum thyroxine and TRAb, thyroid ultrasound and orbital computed tomography were used. The CDR3 runs 14 residues. Looked up from germline, CDR1 is MGHRA and CDR2 is YSYEKL.

The TCR was taken from a man between 18 and 35 years old with Graves' ophthalmopathy. The rearrangement joins TRBV4-1 to TRBJ2-2; D perhaps matches TRBD2 (7 bases). Sequenced sample: blood. The CDR3 here is CASSDRGLSGELFF. CDR3 sequence (DNA): TGCGCCAGCAGCGACCGGGGGCTGAGCGGGGAACTGTTTTTT.